This T cell receptor beta chain was sequenced during a study of cytomegalovirus exposure and HLA in healthy donors. CDR1 MNHEY and CDR2 SVGAGI come from the germline V gene. The V and J ends lost 2 bases and 7 bases respectively, with 17 bases between them. The CDR3 runs 15 residues. Overall study results and limits: With DRB1 most and HLA-C fewest, TCR association rates differed between HLA loci in a later analysis. The study listed around 150 cytomegalovirus-associated TCR beta chains. Despite most TCR sequences being rare, some public TCRs occurred in many donors.

Everyone who donated was a healthy bone marrow donor. The PCR employed 60 Vbeta primers together with 13 Jbeta primers. The method was immunoSEQ multiplex PCR; TCRdb's version includes in-frame clones alone and lacks a portion of them. Of about 150,000 clones listed, about four fifths are singletons. On this clone: Its antigen is unknown.

The V gene is TRBV6-5, the J gene TRBJ1-1; D remains unclear. The sample taken for sequencing was PBMCs. The clonotype was recovered from a man aged 18-30 years in good health and CMV-seronegative. The DNA of the CDR3 is TGTGCCAGCAGTTACCGGAGTTTTATGGAGGGTGAAGCTTTCTTT. It yields the protein CASSYRSFMEGEAFF.